One sample yielded the 12 T cell receptor beta chains listed below, sequenced in a study of T-cell memory formation after mild COVID-19. TCRdb reprocessed the 5' RACE reads via MiXCR and lists one record per CDR3 protein. The repertoire holds 40,000 to 45,000 distinct CDR3 sequences, with about a tenth as singletons. The source material was PBMCs or a T cell subset sorted from them (not recorded which). The receptors were gathered from an adult woman who had mild COVID-19 (a few samples of this study predate the infection). Cell type and time point are not known.

The V call is TRBV29-1, the J call TRBJ2-1; no clear D. From germline, CDR1 is SQVTM and CDR2 ANQGSEA. The CDR3 has 11 residues. Trimming took 4 bases from V and 7 from J, leaving 8 bases between them. CDR3 sequence reads: CSVAALNEQFF. Here the CDR3 DNA reads TGCAGCGTTGCTGCGTTGAATGAGCAGTTCTTC.

This clonotype was seen more than once but under ten times. This chain connects TRBV11-2 to TRBJ1-3; D is unclear. This CDR3 comprises 15 residues. Germline loops: CDR1 SGHAT, CDR2 FQNNGV. V lost 0 bases and J lost 0, with 6 bases in between. The CDR3 coding sequence is TGTGCCAGCAGCTTAGACTGGTTCTCTGGAAACACCATATATTTT. Its translation: CASSLDWFSGNTIYF. Full variable domain (missing parts from reference TRBV11-2 and TRBJ1-3): EAGVAQSPRYKIIEKRQSVAFWCNPISGHATLYWYQQILGQGPKLLIQFQNNGVVDDSQLPKDRFSAERLKGVDSTLKIQPAKLEDSAVYLCASSLDWFSGNTIYFGEGSWLTVV.

This chain joins TRBV7-9 and TRBJ2-6; D is unresolved. V lost 5 bases and J lost 0, with 8 bases in between. The germline V gene encodes CDR1 SEHNR and CDR2 FQNEAQ (reference sequence). This CDR3 spans 15 amino acids. CDR3 coding DNA: TGTGCCAGCAGCCCGCACAGCTCTGGGGCCAACGTCCTGACTTTC. It translates to CASSPHSSGANVLTF.

The sample holds a few counts of this clonotype. The V call is TRBV7-2, the J call TRBJ1-5; TRBD1 might be the D (6 bases). Germline CDR1 is SGHTA and CDR2 is FQGNSA. The CDR3 is 16 amino acids. The V gene lost 5 bases and the J gene lost 1 base, with 15 bases spanning the gap. CDR3 protein: CASSPRVGASNQPQHF. As DNA, the CDR3 is TGTGCCAGCAGCCCAAGGGTGGGGGCGAGCAATCAGCCCCAGCATTTT.

This clonotype was recorded many times. This chain links TRBV20-1 with TRBJ2-6; 12 bases line up with TRBD2. Germline CDR1 DFQATT, CDR2 SNEGSKA (reference sequence). There are 18 residues in the CDR3. V lost 6 bases, J lost 0 bases, and 9 bases stayed unmatched. CDR3 coding DNA: TGCAGTGCCCCTACCGGACTAGCGGGACGCTCTGGGGCCAACGTCCTGACTTTC. This codes for CSAPTGLAGRSGANVLTF.

This clonotype has just a few counts. The J gene is TRBJ2-1, the V gene TRBV11-2; D may match TRBD1 or TRBD2 (5 bases each). CDR3 length: 15 amino acids. The ends were cut back, 3 bases at V and 3 bases at J, with 12 bases in the middle. Germline V gives CDR1 SGHAT, CDR2 FQNNGV. The DNA of the CDR3 is TGTGCCAGCAGCTTGGGGCGGGTGGACTACAATGAGCAGTTCTTC. This sequence encodes CASSLGRVDYNEQFF.

This clonotype was seen a handful of times. Germline and junction disagree at one end, which may indicate a read error. The V and J genes are TRBV12-3 or TRBV12-4 and TRBJ1-6; D is unresolved. CDR3 length: 15 amino acids. The CDR3 DNA sequence: TGTGCCAGCATGAAGCAGAGCTCCTATAAGTCACCCCTCCACTTT. It codes for CASMKQSSYKSPLHF.

This clonotype was seen repeatedly, ten times or more. V usage is TRBV7-3 and J usage is TRBJ2-2; 7 positions match TRBD1. This CDR3 contains 15 residues. The germline V gene has CDR1 SGHTA and CDR2 FQGTGA. The V gene end was trimmed by 5 bases and the J gene end by 2 bases; junction bases not matched to a gene: 5. CDR3 sequence: CASSPRGGNTGELFF. CDR3 in DNA: TGTGCCAGCAGCCCTAGAGGGGGCAACACCGGGGAGCTGTTTTTT. The entire variable domain, with the rest obtained from reference TRBV7-3 and TRBJ2-2, is as follows: GAGVSQTPSNKVTEKGKYVELRCDPISGHTALYWYRQSLGQGPEFLIYFQGTGAADDSGLPNDRFFAVRPEGSVSTLKIQRTERGDSAVYLCASSPRGGNTGELFFGEGSRLTVL.

This rearrangement joins TRBV6-2 or TRBV6-3 to TRBJ2-3; 9 positions match TRBD1. The CDR3 extends over 12 amino acids. Trimming cost V 7 bases and J 11 bases; bases outside gene matches: 7. The germline gives CDR1 MNHEY, CDR2 SVGEGT. The chain's CDR3 is CASNTGGLRQYF. The CDR3 DNA sequence: TGTGCCAGCAACACAGGGGGCTTGAGGCAGTATTTT.

The rearrangement joins TRBV19 to TRBJ2-7; 9 nucleotides match TRBD1. The CDR3 is 17 residues long. V trimming: 3 bases; J trimming: 0 bases; junction bases outside the gene matches: 9. Germline CDR1 is LNHDA and CDR2 is SQIVND (reference sequence). The CDR3 region is CASSIFTGTGSSYEQYF. The CDR3 nucleotides read TGTGCCAGTAGTATTTTCACCGGGACAGGGAGCTCCTACGAGCAGTACTTC. Filled out from reference TRBV19 and TRBJ2-7, the complete variable domain reads DGGITQSPKYLFRKEGQNVTLSCEQNLNHDAMYWYRQDPGQGLRLIYYSQIVNDFQKGDIAEGYSVSREKKESFPLTVTSAQKNPTAFYLCASSIFTGTGSSYEQYFGPGTRLTVT.

In its sample, this clonotype was seen a few times. J is TRBJ2-7 and V is TRBV7-2, with D possibly matching TRBD1 (5 bases). Germline loops: CDR1 SGHTA, CDR2 FQGNSA. The CDR3 has 14 amino acids. Trimming took 0 bases from V and 6 from J, leaving 12 bases between them. Here the CDR3 reads CASSLAQGGFEQYF. CDR3 DNA: TGTGCCAGCAGCTTAGCCCAGGGTGGCTTCGAGCAGTACTTC.

Many counts were recorded for this clonotype. The chain employs TRBV6-6 and TRBJ2-7, with D possibly TRBD1 on 6 matching bases. In germline, CDR1 is MNHNY, CDR2 SVGAGI (reference sequence). The CDR3 is made up of 14 amino acids. V dropped 7 bases and J dropped 3 bases, with 16 bases sitting between them. CDR3 sequence: CASIGSGQNYEQYF. Here the CDR3 DNA reads TGTGCCAGCATCGGGTCGGGACAAAACTACGAGCAGTACTTC.